This T cell receptor (beta chain) is drawn from a study of cytomegalovirus exposure and HLA in healthy donors. The donors (healthy individuals) were bone marrow donors. The study ran its PCR with 60 Vbeta and 13 Jbeta primers. Here immunoSEQ multiplex PCR was the method, and the copy in TCRdb shows in-frame clones only, minus some. The sample consists of some 66,000 clones, over 75% of them appearing once. V trimming: 3 bases; J trimming: 2 bases; junction bases outside the gene matches: 5. The CDR3 is made up of 16 amino acids. Germline V gives CDR1 SEHNR, CDR2 FQNEAQ (reference sequence). The sample comprised PBMCs. V and J are TRBV7-9 and TRBJ2-2, with 8 bases aligning to TRBD1. This sequence originates from a middle-aged man in good health and CMV-seronegative. CDR3 residues: CASSFPGQGNTGELFF. In DNA form, the CDR3 reads TGTGCCAGCAGCTTTCCCGGACAGGGAAACACCGGGGAGCTGTTTTTT.